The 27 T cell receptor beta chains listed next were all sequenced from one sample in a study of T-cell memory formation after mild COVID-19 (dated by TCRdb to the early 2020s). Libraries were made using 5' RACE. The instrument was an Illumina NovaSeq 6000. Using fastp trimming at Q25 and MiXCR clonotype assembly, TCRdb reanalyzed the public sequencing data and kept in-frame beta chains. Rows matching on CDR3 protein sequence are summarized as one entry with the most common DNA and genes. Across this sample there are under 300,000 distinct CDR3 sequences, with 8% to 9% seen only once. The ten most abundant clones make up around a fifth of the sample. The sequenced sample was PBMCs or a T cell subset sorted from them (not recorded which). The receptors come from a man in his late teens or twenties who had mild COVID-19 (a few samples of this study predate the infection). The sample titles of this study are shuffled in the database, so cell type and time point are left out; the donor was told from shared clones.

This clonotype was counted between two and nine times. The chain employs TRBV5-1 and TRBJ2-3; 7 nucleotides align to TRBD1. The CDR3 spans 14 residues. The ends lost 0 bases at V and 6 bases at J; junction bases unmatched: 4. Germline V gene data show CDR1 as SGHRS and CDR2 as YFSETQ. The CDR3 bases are TGCGCCAGCAGCTTGGCACAGGGGTGGGATACGCAGTATTTT. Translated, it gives CASSLAQGWDTQYF. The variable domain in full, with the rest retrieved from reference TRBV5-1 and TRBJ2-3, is KAGVTQTPRYLIKTRGQQVTLSCSPISGHRSVSWYQQTPGQGLQFLFEYFSETQRNKGNFPGRFSGRQFSNSRSEMNVSTLELGDSALYLCASSLAQGWDTQYFGPGTRLTVL.

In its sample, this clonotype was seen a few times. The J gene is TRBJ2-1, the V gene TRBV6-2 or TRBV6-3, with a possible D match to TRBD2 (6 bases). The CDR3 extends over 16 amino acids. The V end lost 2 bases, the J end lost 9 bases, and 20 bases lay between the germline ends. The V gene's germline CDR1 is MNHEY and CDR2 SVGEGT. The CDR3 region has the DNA TGTGCCAGCAGTTACGCGGGACCACTTCGCAGGAGTGAGCAGTTCTTC. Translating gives CASSYAGPLRRSEQFF.

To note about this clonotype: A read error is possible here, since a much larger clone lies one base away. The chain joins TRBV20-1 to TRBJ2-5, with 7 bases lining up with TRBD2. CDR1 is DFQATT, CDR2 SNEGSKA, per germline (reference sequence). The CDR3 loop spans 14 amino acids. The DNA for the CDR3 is TGCAGTGCTCAGACGATGAGGACTAGTGAGACCCGGTACTTC. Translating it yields CSAQTMRTSETRYF.

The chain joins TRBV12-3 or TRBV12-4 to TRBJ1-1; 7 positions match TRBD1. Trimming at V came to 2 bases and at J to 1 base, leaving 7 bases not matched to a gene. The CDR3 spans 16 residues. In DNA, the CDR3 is TGTGCCAGCAGTTTATGGGCAGGGGGTAAGAACACTGAAGCTTTCTTT. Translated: CASSLWAGGKNTEAFF.

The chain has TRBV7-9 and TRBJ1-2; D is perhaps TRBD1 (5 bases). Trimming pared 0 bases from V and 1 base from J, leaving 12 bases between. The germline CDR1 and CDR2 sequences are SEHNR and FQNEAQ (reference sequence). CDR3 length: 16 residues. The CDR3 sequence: CASSLASQGLNYGYTF. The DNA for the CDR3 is TGTGCCAGCAGCTTAGCGTCCCAGGGACTTAACTATGGCTACACCTTC.

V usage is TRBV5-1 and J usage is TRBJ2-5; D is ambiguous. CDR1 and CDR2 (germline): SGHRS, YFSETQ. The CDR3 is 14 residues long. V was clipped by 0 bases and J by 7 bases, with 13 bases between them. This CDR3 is CASSLDHATTTQYF. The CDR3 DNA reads TGCGCCAGCAGCTTGGACCACGCCACGACGACCCAGTACTTC.

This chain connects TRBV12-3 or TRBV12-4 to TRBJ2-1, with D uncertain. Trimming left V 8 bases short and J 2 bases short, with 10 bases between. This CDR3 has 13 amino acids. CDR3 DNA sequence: TGTGCCAGCGGCCACAGTCCCTACAATGAGCAGTTCTTC. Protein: CASGHSPYNEQFF.

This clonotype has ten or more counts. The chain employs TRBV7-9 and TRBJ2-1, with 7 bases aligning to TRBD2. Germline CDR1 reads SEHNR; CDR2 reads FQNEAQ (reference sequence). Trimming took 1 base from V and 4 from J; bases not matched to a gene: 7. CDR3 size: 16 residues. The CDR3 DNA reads TGTGCCAGCAGCTTAGTGGCTAGCGGACCATACAATGAGCAGTTCTTC. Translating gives CASSLVASGPYNEQFF.

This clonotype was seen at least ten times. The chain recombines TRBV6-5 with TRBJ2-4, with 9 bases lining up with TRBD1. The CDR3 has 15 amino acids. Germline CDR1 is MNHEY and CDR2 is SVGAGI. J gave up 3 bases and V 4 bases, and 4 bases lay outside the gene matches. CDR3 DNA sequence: TGTGCCAGCAGTTCCCCGGGACAGGGCAAAAACATTCAGTACTTC. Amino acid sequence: CASSSPGQGKNIQYF.

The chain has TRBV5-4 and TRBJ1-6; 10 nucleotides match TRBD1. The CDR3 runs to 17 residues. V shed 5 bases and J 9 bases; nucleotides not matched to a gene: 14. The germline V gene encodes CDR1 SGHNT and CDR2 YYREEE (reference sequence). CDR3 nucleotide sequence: TGTGCCAGCAGTCAGGGTGGCCGGGACAGGGGAGGTTCACCCCTCCACTTT. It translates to CASSQGGRDRGGSPLHF.

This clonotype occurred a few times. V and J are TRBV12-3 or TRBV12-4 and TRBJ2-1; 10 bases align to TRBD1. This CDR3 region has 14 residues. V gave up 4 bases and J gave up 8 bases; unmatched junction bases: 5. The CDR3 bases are TGTGCCAGCAGTTGGCGACAGGGGGCCTATGAGCAGTTCTTC. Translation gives CASSWRQGAYEQFF.

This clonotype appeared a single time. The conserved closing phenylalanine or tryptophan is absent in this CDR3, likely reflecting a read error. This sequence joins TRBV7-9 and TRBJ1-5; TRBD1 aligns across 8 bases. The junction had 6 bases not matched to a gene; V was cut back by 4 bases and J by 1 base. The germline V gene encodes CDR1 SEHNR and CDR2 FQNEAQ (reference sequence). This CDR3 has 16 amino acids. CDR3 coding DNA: TGTGCCAGCAGCTCCGGACAGGGCGACAGCAATCAGCCCCAGCATATT. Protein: CASSSGQGDSNQPQHI.

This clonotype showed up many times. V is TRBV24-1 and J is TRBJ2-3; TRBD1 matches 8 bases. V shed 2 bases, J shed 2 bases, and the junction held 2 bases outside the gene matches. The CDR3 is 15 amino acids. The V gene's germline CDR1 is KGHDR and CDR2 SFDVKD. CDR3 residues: CATSDSQGATDTQYF. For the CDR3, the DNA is TGTGCCACCAGTGATTCGCAGGGGGCCACAGATACGCAGTATTTT.

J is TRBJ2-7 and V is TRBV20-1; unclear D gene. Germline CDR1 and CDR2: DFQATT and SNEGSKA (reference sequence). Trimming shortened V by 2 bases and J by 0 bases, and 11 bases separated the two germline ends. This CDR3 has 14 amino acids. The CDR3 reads CSARWVVSSYEQYF. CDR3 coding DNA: TGCAGTGCTAGATGGGTGGTGAGCTCCTACGAGCAGTACTTC.

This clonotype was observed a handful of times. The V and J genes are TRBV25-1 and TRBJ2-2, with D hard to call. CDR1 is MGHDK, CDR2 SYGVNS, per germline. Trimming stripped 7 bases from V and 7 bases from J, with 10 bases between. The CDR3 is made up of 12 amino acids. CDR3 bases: TGTGCCAGCACCGGGTTGGGCGGGGAGCTGTTTTTT. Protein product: CASTGLGGELFF. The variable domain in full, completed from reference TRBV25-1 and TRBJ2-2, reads EADIYQTPRYLVIGTGKKITLECSQTMGHDKMYWYQQDPGMELHLIHYSYGVNSTEKGDLSSESTVSRIRTEHFPLTLESARPSHTSQYLCASTGLGGELFFGEGSRLTVL.

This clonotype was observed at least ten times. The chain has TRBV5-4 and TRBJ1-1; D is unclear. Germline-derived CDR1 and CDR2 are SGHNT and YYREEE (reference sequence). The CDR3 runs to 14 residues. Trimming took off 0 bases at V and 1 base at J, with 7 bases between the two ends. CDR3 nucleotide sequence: TGTGCCAGCAGCTTGGGGGGAGCGAACACTGAAGCTTTCTTT. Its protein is CASSLGGANTEAFF.

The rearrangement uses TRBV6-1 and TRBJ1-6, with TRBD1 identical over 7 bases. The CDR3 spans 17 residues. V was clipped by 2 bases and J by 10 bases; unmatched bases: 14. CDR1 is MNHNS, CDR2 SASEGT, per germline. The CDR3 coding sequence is TGTGCCAGCAGTGAATTTACAGGGGAGGCCTATTCGTCACCCCTCCACTTT. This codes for CASSEFTGEAYSSPLHF.

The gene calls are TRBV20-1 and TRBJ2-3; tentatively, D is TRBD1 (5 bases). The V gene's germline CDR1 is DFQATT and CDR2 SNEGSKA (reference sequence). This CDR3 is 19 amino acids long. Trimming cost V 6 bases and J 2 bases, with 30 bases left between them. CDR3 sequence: CSATSTIVRSGAFTDTQYF. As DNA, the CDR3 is TGCAGTGCCACAAGTACTATAGTCCGGAGTGGGGCCTTCACAGATACGCAGTATTTT.

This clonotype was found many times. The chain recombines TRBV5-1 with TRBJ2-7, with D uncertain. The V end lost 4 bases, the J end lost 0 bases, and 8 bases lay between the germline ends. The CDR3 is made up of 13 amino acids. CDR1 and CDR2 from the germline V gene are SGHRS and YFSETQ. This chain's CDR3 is CASSPDNSYEQYF. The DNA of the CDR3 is TGCGCCAGCAGCCCCGACAACTCCTACGAGCAGTACTTC.

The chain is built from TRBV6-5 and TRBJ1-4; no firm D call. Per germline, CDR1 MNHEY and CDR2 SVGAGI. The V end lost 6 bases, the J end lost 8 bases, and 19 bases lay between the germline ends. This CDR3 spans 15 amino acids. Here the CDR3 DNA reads TGTGCCAGCAGGACCGCGAAGGGATCATGGGAAAAACTGTTTTTT. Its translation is CASRTAKGSWEKLFF.

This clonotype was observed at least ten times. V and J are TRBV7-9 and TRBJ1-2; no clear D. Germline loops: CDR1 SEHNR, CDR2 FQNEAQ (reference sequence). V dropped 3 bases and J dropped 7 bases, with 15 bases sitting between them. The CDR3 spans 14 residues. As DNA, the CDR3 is TGTGCCAGCAGCTTTAAGGGCCCGGTTTTTGGCTACACCTTC. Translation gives CASSFKGPVFGYTF.

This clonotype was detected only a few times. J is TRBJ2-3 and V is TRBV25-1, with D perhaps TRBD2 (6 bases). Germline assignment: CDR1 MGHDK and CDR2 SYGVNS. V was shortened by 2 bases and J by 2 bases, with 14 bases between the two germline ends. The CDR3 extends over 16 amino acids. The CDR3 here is CASSEAKRGNTDTQYF. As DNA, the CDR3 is TGTGCCAGCAGTGAAGCGAAACGGGGGAACACAGATACGCAGTATTTT. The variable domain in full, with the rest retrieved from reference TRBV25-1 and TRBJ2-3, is EADIYQTPRYLVIGTGKKITLECSQTMGHDKMYWYQQDPGMELHLIHYSYGVNSTEKGDLSSESTVSRIRTEHFPLTLESARPSHTSQYLCASSEAKRGNTDTQYFGPGTRLTVL.

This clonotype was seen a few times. CDR3 nucleotide sequence: TGTGCCAGCAGTTTAGGGGATCGGGAGACCCAGTACTTC. This encodes CASSLGDRETQYF. This sequence joins TRBV28 and TRBJ2-5; D is uncertain. The CDR3 contains 13 residues. Germline CDR1 MDHEN, CDR2 SYDVKM. The V end was cut by 2 bases, the J end by 5 bases, with 9 bases between. Full variable domain (rest looked up from reference TRBV28 and TRBJ2-5): DVKVTQSSRYLVKRTGEKVFLECVQDMDHENMFWYRQDPGLGLRLIYFSYDVKMKEKGDIPEGYSVSREKKERFSLILESASTNQTSMYLCASSLGDRETQYFGPGTRLLVL.

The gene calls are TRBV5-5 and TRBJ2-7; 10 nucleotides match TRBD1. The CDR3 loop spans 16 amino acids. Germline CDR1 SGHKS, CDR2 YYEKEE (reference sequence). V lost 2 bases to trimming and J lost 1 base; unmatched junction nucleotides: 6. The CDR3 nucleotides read TGTGCCAGCAGCTTCCGGGGACAGGGGTTTTCCTACGAGCAGTACTTC. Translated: CASSFRGQGFSYEQYF.

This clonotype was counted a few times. DNA for the CDR3: TGTGCCAGCAGTTTCGGGGAAACCGGGGAGCTGTTTTTT. Its protein is CASSFGETGELFF. The chain recombines TRBV12-3 or TRBV12-4 with TRBJ2-2; tentatively, D is TRBD2 (5 bases). V gave up 3 bases and J gave up 5 bases, with 7 bases separating them. The CDR3 loop spans 13 amino acids.

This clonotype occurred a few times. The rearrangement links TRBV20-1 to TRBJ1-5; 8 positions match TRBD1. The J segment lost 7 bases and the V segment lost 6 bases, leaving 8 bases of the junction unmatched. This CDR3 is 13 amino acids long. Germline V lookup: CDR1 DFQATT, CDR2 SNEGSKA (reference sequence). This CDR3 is CSAIGQGGQPQHF. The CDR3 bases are TGCAGTGCCATCGGACAGGGTGGCCAGCCCCAGCATTTT.

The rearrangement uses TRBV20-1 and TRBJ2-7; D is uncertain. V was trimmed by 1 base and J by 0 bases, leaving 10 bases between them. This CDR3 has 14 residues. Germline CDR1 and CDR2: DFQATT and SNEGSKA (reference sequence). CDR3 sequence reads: CSARGRRNSYEQYF. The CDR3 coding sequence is TGCAGTGCTAGAGGTCGACGGAACTCCTACGAGCAGTACTTC.